One and the same sample provided the 30 T cell receptor beta chains below, sequenced in a study of post-analysis software for immune sequencing data. Study outcomes and limitations: The study found TRBV5-6, TRBV5-1 and TRBV20-1 among five TRBV segments more frequent in patients than controls.

Antigens for these TCRs are unknown. Prepared TCR beta cDNA libraries contained unique molecular identifiers. MiXCR, applied by TCRdb to the PCR reads, yields one record per CDR3 protein. The profile shows under 900,000 distinct CDR3 sequences, under 70% of them singletons. Sequencing input: blood. Receptor source: a girl aged 10-17 years with multiple sclerosis.

V gene TRBV5-5 combines with J gene TRBJ2-1; TRBD2 matches 9 bases. The trim removed 4 bases at V and 6 bases at J, leaving 11 bases unmatched. CDR3 size: 16 residues. Germline V lookup: CDR1 SGHKS, CDR2 YYEKEE (reference sequence). The CDR3 DNA sequence: TGTGCCAGCAGCCAACTCCGAGCGGGAGGTTTCAATGAGCAGTTCTTC. Translation: CASSQLRAGGFNEQFF.

The J gene is TRBJ2-7, the V gene TRBV29-1, with TRBD1 matching 11 bases. The CDR3 contains 14 residues. Germline V CDR1 and CDR2: SQVTM, ANQGSEA. V was clipped by 6 bases and J by 5 bases; unmatched bases: 9. DNA for the CDR3: TGCAGCGTAGGGGACAGGGGGGCCCCCAACGAGCAGTACTTC. This codes for CSVGDRGAPNEQYF.

The chain has TRBV7-2 and TRBJ1-6, with 10 bases aligning to TRBD1. There are 16 residues in the CDR3. Germline V gives CDR1 SGHTA, CDR2 FQGNSA. The J segment lost 7 bases and the V segment lost 3 bases, leaving 6 bases of the junction unmatched. This chain's CDR3 is CASSFRDRGINSPLHF. The CDR3 region has the DNA TGTGCCAGCAGCTTCCGGGACAGGGGTATAAATTCACCCCTCCACTTT.

This clonotype appeared a few times. The genes are TRBV20-1 and TRBJ2-5; 10 nucleotides match TRBD2. The DNA matches TRBJ2-7 better at its end, which makes the J call doubtful. The CDR3 has 15 residues. Germline CDR1 is DFQATT and CDR2 is SNEGSKA (reference sequence). CDR3: CSAKASGSVRYEQYF. In DNA form, the CDR3 reads TGCAGTGCCAAGGCTAGCGGGAGCGTTAGGTACGAGCAGTACTTC.

The chain carries TRBV4-1 and TRBJ1-2, with D perhaps matching TRBD1 (5 bases). Between the trimmed V and J ends, which lost 4 bases and 2 bases, there was a span of 14 bases. This CDR3 contains 15 residues. Germline V gene data show CDR1 as MGHRA and CDR2 as YSYEKL. The CDR3 bases are TGCGCCAGCAGCCTACTATTGGGGCAGAACTATGGCTACACCTTC. It translates to CASSLLLGQNYGYTF.

The gene calls are TRBV5-1 and TRBJ2-1; TRBD2 aligns across 11 bases. CDR1 and CDR2 (germline): SGHRS, YFSETQ. The V and J ends lost 0 bases and 6 bases, in that order; junction bases with no gene match: 8. This CDR3 comprises 17 residues. The CDR3 sequence is CASSLVGTSGPTNEQFF. CDR3 coding DNA: TGCGCCAGCAGCTTGGTCGGGACTAGCGGCCCGACCAATGAGCAGTTCTTC.

The rearrangement uses TRBV6-5 and TRBJ1-2; no clear D. Germline CDR1 is MNHEY and CDR2 is SVGAGI. The V end lost 0 bases, the J end lost 13 bases, and 15 bases lay between the germline ends. CDR3 size: 13 residues. CDR3 loop: CASSYSSQLRRTF. The CDR3 DNA is TGTGCCAGCAGTTACTCTTCCCAGCTGAGGCGCACCTTC.

The chain carries TRBV12-3 or TRBV12-4 and TRBJ2-4; D is perhaps TRBD1 (5 bases). Trimming left V 8 bases short and J 0 bases short, with 8 bases between. The CDR3 is 13 amino acids. CDR3 bases: TGTGCCAGCGGGGCCCCAGCCAAAAACATTCAGTACTTC. This gives the protein CASGAPAKNIQYF.

The J gene is TRBJ2-1, the V gene TRBV27; weak D call: TRBD2 (5 bases). The V and J ends lost 0 bases and 6 bases respectively, with 6 bases between them. This CDR3 spans 13 amino acids. Looked up from germline, CDR1 is MNHEY and CDR2 is SMNVEV (reference sequence). The CDR3 is CASSLSEGNEQFF. As DNA, the CDR3 is TGTGCCAGCAGTTTATCTGAGGGCAATGAGCAGTTCTTC.

To note about this clonotype: At one end, the junction sequence differs from germline, possibly due to a read error. This chain joins TRBV3-1 and TRBJ1-1; the D is unclear. The CDR3 totals 14 residues. Germline V gene lookup returns CDR1 LGHDT and CDR2 YNNKEL (reference sequence). CDR3 coding DNA: TGTGCCGGCAGCTTGATCGGCGGGAACACTGAAGCTTTCTTT. Its protein is CAGSLIGGNTEAFF. Variable domain in full (rest from reference TRBV3-1 and TRBJ1-1): DTAVSQTPKYLVTQMGNDKSIKCEQNLGHDTMYWYKQDSKKFLKIMFSYNNKELIINETVPNRFSPKSPDKAHLNLHINSLELGDSAVYFCAGSLIGGNTEAFFGQGTRLTVV.

The rearrangement links TRBV20-1 to TRBJ2-5, with 11 positions matching TRBD2. Germline CDR1 and CDR2: DFQATT and SNEGSKA (reference sequence). The CDR3 spans 15 residues. Losses at the gene ends were 2 bases for V and 5 bases for J; bases not matched to a gene: 7. CDR3 nucleotides: TGCAGTGCTAGACCTCTAGCGGGAGGCGAGGAGACCCAGTACTTC. As protein: CSARPLAGGEETQYF.

CDR3 nucleotide sequence: TGCGCCAGCAGCTTTGGGCGGTCGGGCTACGAGCAGTACTTC. Translation: CASSFGRSGYEQYF. V is TRBV5-1 and J is TRBJ2-7; D call uncertain. Germline values: CDR1 SGHRS, CDR2 YFSETQ. The CDR3 has 14 amino acids. The ends were cut back, 2 bases at V and 3 bases at J, with 12 bases in the middle.

The chain uses TRBV7-3 and TRBJ1-1; possibly TRBD1 for D (6 bases). There are 17 residues in the CDR3. The germline V gene encodes CDR1 SGHTA and CDR2 FQGTGA. Trimming removed 2 bases at V and 4 bases at J, with 20 bases between. CDR3 residues: CASSLPGANRAFTEAFF. In nucleotides, the CDR3 is TGTGCCAGCAGCTTACCCGGAGCCAACAGGGCATTCACTGAAGCTTTCTTT.

There are a few counts of this clonotype. V usage is TRBV9 and J usage is TRBJ2-1; 11 bases match TRBD2. The CDR3 runs 21 residues. J gave up 5 bases and V 0 bases, and 19 bases lay outside the gene matches. Germline loops: CDR1 SGDLS, CDR2 YYNGEE. The CDR3 sequence is CASSVGSAEGPSGGPNNEQFF. The CDR3 DNA is TGTGCCAGCAGCGTAGGATCGGCCGAGGGACCTAGCGGGGGGCCTAACAATGAGCAGTTCTTC.

The chain employs TRBV6-4 and TRBJ1-2, with TRBD1 matching over 7 bases. This CDR3 contains 16 residues. V gave up 6 bases and J gave up 4 bases; unmatched junction bases: 14. CDR1 and CDR2 from the germline V gene are MRHNA and SNTAGT. The CDR3 region is CASSQTTGDSSYGYTF. For the CDR3, the DNA is TGTGCCAGCAGCCAGACAACGGGGGACAGTAGCTATGGCTACACCTTC.

This clonotype was seen more than once but under ten times. The J gene is TRBJ1-1, the V gene TRBV20-1; D is unresolved. V shed 5 bases and J shed 6 bases, with 25 bases lying between them. Germline lookup yields CDR1 DFQATT and CDR2 SNEGSKA (reference sequence). The CDR3 is 16 residues long. CDR3 loop: CSARKPLGGVEAEAFF. CDR3 nucleotide sequence: TGCAGTGCTCGAAAACCCCTGGGAGGCGTGGAAGCTGAAGCTTTCTTT.

This chain links TRBV28 with TRBJ2-5; a possible D gene is TRBD2 (6 bases). V was pared by 6 bases and J by 4 bases, with 18 bases between. CDR3 length equals 15 residues. Germline values: CDR1 MDHEN, CDR2 SYDVKM. Here the CDR3 reads CASSLGGASGETQYF. Written as DNA, the CDR3 is TGTGCCAGCAGCCTAGGAGGGGCTTCTGGAGAGACCCAGTACTTC.

The gene calls are TRBV12-3 or TRBV12-4 and TRBJ2-6; D not certain. The CDR3 totals 18 residues. V was clipped by 2 bases and J by 0 bases, with 14 bases between them. CDR3 coding DNA: TGTGCCAGCAGTTTAAAATCCTCACTGTTCTCTGGGGCCAACGTCCTGACTTTC. Protein product: CASSLKSSLFSGANVLTF.

The chain joins TRBV20-1 to TRBJ2-3, with D unresolved. Germline V lookup: CDR1 DFQATT, CDR2 SNEGSKA (reference sequence). Trimming pared 4 bases from V and 6 bases from J, leaving 11 bases between. This CDR3 comprises 12 residues. The CDR3 sequence: CSANAPGDTQYF. The CDR3 region has the DNA TGCAGTGCTAACGCGCCTGGGGATACGCAGTATTTT.

This clonotype was counted between two and nine times. The rearrangement links TRBV10-3 to TRBJ1-1, with D unresolved. Trimming pared 2 bases from V and 0 bases from J, leaving 7 bases between. The CDR3 loop spans 14 amino acids. The germline CDR1 and CDR2 sequences are ENHRY and SYGVKD. The chain's CDR3 is CAISEVRMNTEAFF. CDR3 bases: TGTGCCATCAGTGAGGTCAGAATGAACACTGAAGCTTTCTTT.

The gene calls are TRBV29-1 and TRBJ2-4, with 9 bases identical to TRBD1. Germline CDR1 reads SQVTM; CDR2 reads ANQGSEA. Trimming at V came to 7 bases and at J to 0 bases, leaving 7 bases not matched to a gene. The CDR3 contains 15 residues. The CDR3 DNA follows: TGCAGCGGTACAGGGGGCGGTTTAGCCAAAAACATTCAGTACTTC. Amino acid sequence: CSGTGGGLAKNIQYF.

This chain connects TRBV5-6 to TRBJ1-2; D is perhaps TRBD1 (5 bases). Germline CDR1 SGHDT, CDR2 YYEEEE. This CDR3 comprises 14 residues. The V gene lost 2 bases and the J gene lost 7 bases, with 15 bases spanning the gap. The CDR3 sequence: CASSFGRGFFGYTF. CDR3 bases: TGTGCCAGCAGCTTTGGTCGGGGGTTTTTTGGCTACACCTTC.

CDR3 nucleotide sequence: TGCGCCAGCAGCTCGCAGGGCTTGAACACTGAAGCTTTCTTT. Amino acid sequence: CASSSQGLNTEAFF. This rearrangement joins TRBV5-1 to TRBJ1-1; D perhaps matches TRBD1 (5 bases). The CDR3 runs 14 residues. Germline V gene lookup returns CDR1 SGHRS and CDR2 YFSETQ. V lost 3 bases and J 0 bases, leaving 9 bases between the germline ends.

This clonotype was counted once. The chain employs TRBV5-1 and TRBJ2-1; 10 bases fit TRBD2. This CDR3 is 17 amino acids long. From germline, CDR1 is SGHRS and CDR2 YFSETQ. The trim removed 4 bases at V and 6 bases at J, leaving 13 bases unmatched. The CDR3 region has the DNA TGCGCCAGCAGCCAAGGCGGGGGACTAGCGCCGGGCAATGAGCAGTTCTTC. This encodes CASSQGGGLAPGNEQFF.

The chain couples TRBV29-1 to TRBJ1-5; tentative D call: TRBD1 (5 bases). The CDR3 extends over 16 amino acids. In germline, CDR1 is SQVTM, CDR2 ANQGSEA. CDR3: CRDPGTLEPTYQPQHF. The CDR3 DNA is TGCAGAGATCCCGGGACTTTGGAACCCACCTATCAGCCCCAGCATTTT.

This clonotype came up a few times. This rearrangement joins TRBV10-3 to TRBJ2-2, with 13 bases fitting TRBD2. Germline lookup yields CDR1 ENHRY and CDR2 SYGVKD. This CDR3 spans 18 amino acids. Unmatched junction bases numbered 10, after V lost 5 bases and J lost 4 bases. In DNA form, the CDR3 reads TGTGCCATCAGTACGACTAGCGGGGGGCCTCGGGGCACCGGGGAGCTGTTTTTT. Protein product: CAISTTSGGPRGTGELFF.

The chain recombines TRBV6-5 with TRBJ1-2; 8 nucleotides line up with TRBD1. The J segment lost 5 bases and the V segment lost 6 bases, leaving 11 bases of the junction unmatched. CDR1 and CDR2 (germline): MNHEY, SVGAGI. The length of the CDR3 is 15 residues. CDR3 sequence (DNA): TGTGCCAGCAGCTCCCCGGCAGGGGGCTGGTATGGCTACACCTTC. Its translation: CASSSPAGGWYGYTF.

This clonotype was counted between two and nine times. The chain couples TRBV2 to TRBJ1-2; D is perhaps TRBD1 (6 bases). CDR1 and CDR2 (germline): SNHLY, FYNNEI. The V and J ends lost 11 bases and 7 bases respectively, with 17 bases between them. CDR3 length equals 12 residues. CDR3 coding DNA: TGTGCCTATGAACAGGGTTGGAGTGGCTACACCTTC. This encodes CAYEQGWSGYTF. Looking up the rest from reference TRBV2 and TRBJ1-2 gives the full variable domain: EPEVTQTPSHQVTQMGQEVILRCVPISNHLYFYWYRQILGQKVEFLVSFYNNEISEKSEIFDDQFSVERPDGSNFTLKIRSTKLEDSAMYFCAYEQGWSGYTFGSGTRLTVV.

The gene calls are TRBV12-3 or TRBV12-4 and TRBJ2-7; tentatively, D is TRBD1 (6 bases). The length of the CDR3 is 15 residues. V was clipped by 3 bases and J by 0 bases, with 12 bases between them. The chain's CDR3 is CASSLPGAHSYEQYF. The DNA of the CDR3 is TGTGCCAGCAGTTTGCCAGGGGCCCACTCCTACGAGCAGTACTTC.

This clonotype was counted between two and nine times. The V call is TRBV20-1, the J call TRBJ2-7; 9 positions match TRBD1. The CDR3 runs to 14 residues. CDR1 is DFQATT, CDR2 SNEGSKA, per germline (reference sequence). With 6 bases clipped from V and 0 bases from J, the junction kept 6 bases outside the gene matches. CDR3 sequence reads: CSAKDRGFSYEQYF. In DNA, the CDR3 is TGCAGTGCGAAGGACAGGGGATTCTCCTACGAGCAGTACTTC.